The 3 T cell receptor beta chains in this list originate from one sample, sequenced in a study of T cells in Graves' hyperthyroidism and ophthalmopathy. RNA transcripts provided the source from which TCR beta CDR3 regions were amplified. The HTBI primer set was used in a first-round RT-PCR of the TCR CDR3. TCRdb re-analysed the multiplex PCR reads in MiXCR, keeping a single row per CDR3 protein. The sample has approximately 500,000 distinct CDR3 sequences; more than 45% are singletons. Sequenced material: peripheral blood or thyroid tissue (not recorded which). Every receptor here comes from a woman under 30 with Graves' hyperthyroidism.

This clonotype was seen repeatedly, ten times or more. This chain links TRBV20-1 with TRBJ1-2; D is unclear. The V and J ends lost 6 bases and 8 bases respectively, with 13 bases between them. CDR3 length: 11 amino acids. Per germline, CDR1 DFQATT and CDR2 SNEGSKA (reference sequence). CDR3 DNA: TGCAGTGCCTATCAGACGGGAGGCTACACCTTC. Its protein product is CSAYQTGGYTF.

In its sample, this clonotype was seen many times. The chain employs TRBV25-1 and TRBJ2-6; no definite D call. This CDR3 has 19 residues. Germline CDR1 and CDR2: MGHDK and SYGVNS. Trimming removed 0 bases at V and 0 bases at J, with 15 bases between. The DNA of the CDR3 is TGTGCCAGCAGTGAATATAAGGCTAACGGCGTCTCTGGGGCCAACGTCCTGACTTTC. Protein sequence: CASSEYKANGVSGANVLTF.

Many counts were recorded for this clonotype. The chain carries TRBV13 and TRBJ1-1; D is uncertain. CDR3 length equals 15 residues. Trimming left V 4 bases short and J 4 bases short, with 16 bases between. Germline V CDR1 and CDR2: PRHDT, FYEKMQ (reference sequence). The CDR3 loop reads CASSSRTKAATEAFF. CDR3 sequence (DNA): TGTGCCAGCAGCTCGAGGACCAAAGCGGCCACTGAAGCTTTCTTT.